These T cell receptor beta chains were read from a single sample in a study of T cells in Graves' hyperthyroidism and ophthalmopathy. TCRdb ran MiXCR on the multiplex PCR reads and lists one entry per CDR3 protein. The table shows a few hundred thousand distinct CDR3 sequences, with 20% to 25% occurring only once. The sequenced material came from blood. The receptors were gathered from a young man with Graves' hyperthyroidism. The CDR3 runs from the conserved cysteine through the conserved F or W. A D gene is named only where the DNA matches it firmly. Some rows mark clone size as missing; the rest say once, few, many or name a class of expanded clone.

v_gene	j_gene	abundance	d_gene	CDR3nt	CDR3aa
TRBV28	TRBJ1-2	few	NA	TGTGCCAGCAGGTTGGGGGACATGGGATCGCAAGGTTACACCTTC	CASRLGDMGSQGYTF
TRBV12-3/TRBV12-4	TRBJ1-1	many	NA	TGTGCCAGCAGTGGCTTGGGGGACACTGAAGCTTTCTTT	CASSGLGDTEAFF
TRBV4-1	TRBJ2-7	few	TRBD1	TGCGCCAGCAGCCAGGTGGGGGCAGGGGGAACCTACGAGCAGTACTTC	CASSQVGAGGTYEQYF
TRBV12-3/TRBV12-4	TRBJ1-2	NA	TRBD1	TGTGCCAGCAGTCAATATGGGACAGTAAGTGGCTACACCTTC	CASSQYGTVSGYTF
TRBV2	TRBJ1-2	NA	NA	TGTGCCAGCAGTGATGACCGAGCGGGTTTCTATGGCTACACCTTC	CASSDDRAGFYGYTF
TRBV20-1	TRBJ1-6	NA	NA	TGCAGTGCTAGACGGACAGCCAATTCACCCCTCCACTTT	CSARRTANSPLHF
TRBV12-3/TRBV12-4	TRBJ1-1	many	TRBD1	TGTGCCAGCAGACGGGACAGGGGGGAAGCTTTCTTT	CASRRDRGEAFF
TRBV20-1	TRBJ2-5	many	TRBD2	TGCAGTGCAGGACTAGCGGTAGAGACCCAGTACTTC	CSAGLAVETQYF
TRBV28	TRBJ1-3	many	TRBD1	TGTGCCAGCAGTTTGACAGGGGCGGCAGGAAACACCATATATTTT	CASSLTGAAGNTIYF
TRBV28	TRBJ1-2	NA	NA	TGTGCCAGCAGACCAGCGGGGGGCGCGGCCCAACATGGCTACACCTTC	CASRPAGGAAQHGYTF
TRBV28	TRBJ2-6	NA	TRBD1	TGTGCCAGCAGTTTATGGACCTGGATGAAACAGGGGGCGGACTCTGGGGCCAACGTCCTGACTTTC	CASSLWTWMKQGADSGANVLTF
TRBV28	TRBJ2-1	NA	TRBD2	TGTGCCAGCAAAGGCGGGGGGTCACACAATGAGCAGTTCTTC	CASKGGGSHNEQFF
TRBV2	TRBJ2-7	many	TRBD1	TGTGCCAGCAGGGATAGGACAGGGGCACACGAGCAGTACTTC	CASRDRTGAHEQYF
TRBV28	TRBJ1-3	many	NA	TGTGCCAGCAGTGGAGACAGCTCTGGAAACACCATATATTTT	CASSGDSSGNTIYF
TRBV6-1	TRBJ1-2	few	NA	TGTGCCAGCAGGCCACAGGGCACGGGAGGGTATGGCTACACCTTC	CASRPQGTGGYGYTF
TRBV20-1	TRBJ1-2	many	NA	TGCAGTGCTAGTGGCCAGGACTATGGCTACACCTTC	CSASGQDYGYTF
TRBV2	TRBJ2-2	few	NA	TGTGCCACACAGGGTGGGGCCGGGGAGCTGTTTTTT	CATQGGAGELFF
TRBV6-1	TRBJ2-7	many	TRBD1	TGTGCCAGCAGCCGGACAGGGGTGGACGAGCAGTACTTC	CASSRTGVDEQYF
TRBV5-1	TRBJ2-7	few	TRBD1	TGCGCCAGCAGCACCCCCGACAGGGTGAACGAGCAGTACTTC	CASSTPDRVNEQYF
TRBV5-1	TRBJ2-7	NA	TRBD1	TGCGCCAGCAGCTTGGCCTCAGGGGGCGTGGACGAGCAGTACTTC	CASSLASGGVDEQYF
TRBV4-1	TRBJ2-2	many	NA	TGCGCCAGCAGCCTTCGGCCGGGGGCCGGGGAGCTGTTTTTT	CASSLRPGAGELFF
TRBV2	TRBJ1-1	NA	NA	TGTGCCAGCAGTGAAATGAAGGGAATAGTGAACACTGAAGCTTTCTTT	CASSEMKGIVNTEAFF
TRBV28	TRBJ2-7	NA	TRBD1	TGTGCCAGCAGCCGTTATGACAGGGTGAAAGAGCAGTACTTC	CASSRYDRVKEQYF
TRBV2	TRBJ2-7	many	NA	TGTGCCAGCAGGGTTCTACTCACCTACGAGCAGTACTTC	CASRVLLTYEQYF
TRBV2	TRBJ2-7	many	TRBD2	TGTGCCAGCAGTGAAACCCCGCAGGGAGGGGAGCAGTACTTC	CASSETPQGGEQYF
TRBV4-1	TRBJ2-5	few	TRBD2	TGCGCCAGCAGCCAAGAACGTGCGGGGGGCCCAACTCAAGAGACCCAGTACTTC	CASSQERAGGPTQETQYF
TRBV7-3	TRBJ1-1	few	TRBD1	TGTGCCAGCAGCTCATTGACAGGGAGTGCTGAAGCTTTCTTT	CASSSLTGSAEAFF
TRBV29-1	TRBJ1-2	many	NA	TGCAGAGCTGCGGGGTCGGACTATGGCTACACCTTC	CRAAGSDYGYTF
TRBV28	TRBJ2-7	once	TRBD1	TGTGCCAGCAGTTTAGCGGGGACAGGTGGGGCCTACGAGCAGTACTTC	CASSLAGTGGAYEQYF
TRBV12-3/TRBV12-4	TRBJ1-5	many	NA	TGTGCCAGCAGTTCAGACGGTCCTGCCCAGCCCCAGCATTTT	CASSSDGPAQPQHF
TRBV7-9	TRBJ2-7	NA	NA	TGTGCCAGCAGCCTACCAATCGGGGCCGACGAGCAGTACTTC	CASSLPIGADEQYF
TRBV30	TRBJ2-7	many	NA	TGTGCCTGGAGTATGGCGATCTCCTACGAGCAGTACTTC	CAWSMAISYEQYF
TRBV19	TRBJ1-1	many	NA	TGTGCCAGTAGACGGAGGGGGGACACTGAAGCTTTCTTT	CASRRRGDTEAFF
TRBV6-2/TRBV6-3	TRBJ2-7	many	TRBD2	TGTGCCAGCAGTTACCTCGGGGGGGGCTACGAGCAGTACTTC	CASSYLGGGYEQYF
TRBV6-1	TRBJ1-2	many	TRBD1	TGTGCCAGCGGAGGGGGCAGCTATGGCTACACCTTC	CASGGGSYGYTF
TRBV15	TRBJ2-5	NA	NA	TGTGCCACCAGCACAGATTTCTGGGATAAGACCCAGGACTTC	CATSTDFWDKTQDF
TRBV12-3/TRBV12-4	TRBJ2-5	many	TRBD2	TGTGCCAGCAGGCTTGAACATAGCGGGAGCCGGGAGACCCAGTACTTC	CASRLEHSGSRETQYF
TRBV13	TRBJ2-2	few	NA	TGTGCCAGCAGTTTTGGGACTTCCGGGGAGCTGTTTTTT	CASSFGTSGELFF
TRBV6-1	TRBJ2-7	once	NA	TGTGCCAGCAGTGAAACCAGGCAGGCAGGCTACGAGCAGTACTTC	CASSETRQAGYEQYF
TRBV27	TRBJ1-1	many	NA	TGTGCCAGCAGTACCGGCTCCCTCTTGGGCACTGAAGCTTTCTTT	CASSTGSLLGTEAFF
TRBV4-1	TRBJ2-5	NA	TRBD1	TGCGCCAGCAGCCAAGCCTGGCGTTCAACAGGGGGCTCGGGAGGAGAGACCCAGTACTTC	CASSQAWRSTGGSGGETQYF